This entry lists 5 T cell receptor beta chains sequenced from one sample in a study of T cells in localized non-small cell lung cancer. The method was immunoSEQ multiplex PCR; TCRdb's version includes in-frame clones alone and lacks a portion of them. The profile shows around 35,000 clones, roughly 93% of them singletons. The source material was peripheral blood, sampled before any cancer treatment. These receptors all stem from a female donor of 60 years or more with stage I lung adenocarcinoma.

This clone was recorded only once. V gene TRBV6-1 combines with J gene TRBJ1-5; 11 positions agree with TRBD1. This CDR3 is built from 14 residues. Germline loops: CDR1 MNHNS, CDR2 SASEGT. V lost 7 bases and J lost 7; bases outside the gene matches: 6. CDR3 protein: CASNGQGAGQPQHF. In DNA form, the CDR3 reads TGTGCCAGCAATGGACAGGGGGCTGGACAGCCCCAGCATTTT.

V usage is TRBV9 and J usage is TRBJ2-5; 7 nucleotides align to TRBD1. The CDR3 is 16 amino acids. Germline V CDR1 and CDR2: SGDLS, YYNGEE. Losses at the gene ends were 4 bases for V and 3 bases for J; bases not matched to a gene: 12. DNA of the CDR3: TGTGCCAGCAGCCCCCGACAGGGTAGGATGGAAGAGACCCAGTACTTC. Its translation: CASSPRQGRMEETQYF.

The V gene is TRBV30, the J gene TRBJ1-5, with 7 bases lining up with TRBD1. The CDR3 consists of 14 residues. Germline trimming cut 0 bases from V and 3 bases from J; bases unmatched to any gene: 2. CDR1 and CDR2 (germline): GTSNPN, SVGIG (reference sequence). CDR3 residues: CAWSVGTDNQPQHF. In DNA form, the CDR3 reads TGTGCCTGGAGTGTTGGGACAGACAATCAGCCCCAGCATTTT.

The rearrangement links TRBV15 to TRBJ2-2; D unclear. Germline V gives CDR1 LNHNV, CDR2 YYDKDF (reference sequence). V shed 4 bases and J shed 1 base, with 10 bases lying between them. The CDR3 has 15 residues. The CDR3 nucleotides are TGTGCCACCAGCACTCCAAACGGGAACACCGGGGAGCTGTTTTTT. It translates to CATSTPNGNTGELFF.

The chain links TRBV11-2 to TRBJ2-5, with 7 bases aligning to TRBD2. Germline V CDR1 and CDR2: SGHAT, FQNNGV. Trimming took 5 bases from V and 2 from J; bases not matched to a gene: 11. CDR3 length: 16 residues. The chain's CDR3 is CASSPPWASGQETQYF. The CDR3 coding sequence is TGTGCCAGCAGCCCGCCCTGGGCTAGCGGACAAGAGACCCAGTACTTC.